This TCR beta chain appears in the sequencing data of a study of human T cells and chemical hapten exposure. Study-level information: Alopecia universalis, totalis or areata was present in patients who were mostly female.

In germline, CDR1 is DFQATT, CDR2 SNEGSKA (reference sequence). This CDR3 region has 14 residues. V shed 1 base and J shed 2 bases, with 12 bases lying between them. This clonotype has a count of ten or more. TCRdb independently ran MiXCR on the RACE reads; one entry per CDR3 protein. The sample contains roughly 84,000 distinct CDR3 sequences, roughly a tenth of which appear only once. The time point here: patch test 2, 6 weeks after DPC sensitization. Noted treatment: therapeutic diphenylcyclopropenone sensitization with weekly scalp DPC. The TCR was taken from a woman aged 45-60 years with alopecia areata. Some clones in this sample may be carry-over from other donors' samples. The source was whole blood, collected in connection with sensitization to the hapten diphenylcyclopropenone (DPC). The chain is built from TRBV20-1 and TRBJ2-7; D is unresolved. The DNA for the CDR3 is TGCAGTGCTAGAGTCTCTGACCCACCCTACGAGCAGTACTTC. As protein: CSARVSDPPYEQYF.